This T cell receptor beta chain is drawn from a study of regulatory dendritic cells for organ transplantation. General observations from the study: Mature dendritic cells appeared to drive more memory CD8+ clonal expansion than regulatory ones. The most alloreactive TCR clonotypes were found in resting memory CD8+ cells. Naive T cells showed high diversity, memory cells less, memory CD8+ least.

As concerns this clone: The antigen is not known.

The repertoire was sequenced with immunoSEQ multiplex PCR; TCRdb's copy has only in-frame clones and lacks some. The sample yields just under 30,000 clones, 60% to 80% seen once. Germline CDR1 and CDR2: SGHKS and YYEKEE (reference sequence). V lost 0 bases, J lost 5 bases, and 13 bases stayed unmatched. The CDR3 length is 18 residues. The genes are TRBV5-5 and TRBJ2-5, with 10 nucleotides matching TRBD2. This receptor was taken from a human donor in good health. Sequenced input: memory CD4+ T cells from blood. As for subset: CD45RO+ memory T cells. Here the CDR3 reads CASSLELAGLGKTETQYF. In DNA form, the CDR3 reads TGTGCCAGCAGCTTGGAACTAGCGGGACTCGGGAAGACGGAGACCCAGTACTTC.